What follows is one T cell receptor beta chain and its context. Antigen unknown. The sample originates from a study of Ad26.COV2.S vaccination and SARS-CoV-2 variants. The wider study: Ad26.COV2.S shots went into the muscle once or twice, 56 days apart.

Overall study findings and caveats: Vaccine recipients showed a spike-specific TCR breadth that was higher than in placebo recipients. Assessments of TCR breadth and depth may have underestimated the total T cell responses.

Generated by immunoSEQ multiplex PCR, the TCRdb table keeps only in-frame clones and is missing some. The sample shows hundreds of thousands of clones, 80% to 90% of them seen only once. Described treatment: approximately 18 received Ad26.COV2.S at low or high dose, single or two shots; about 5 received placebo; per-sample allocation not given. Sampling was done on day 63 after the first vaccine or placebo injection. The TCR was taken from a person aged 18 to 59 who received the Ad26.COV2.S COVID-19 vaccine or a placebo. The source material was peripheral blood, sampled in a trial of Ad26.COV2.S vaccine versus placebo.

CDR3 DNA: TGTGCCAGCAGCTTAGGGCTAGCGGGAGTAACCGGGGAGCTGTTTTTT. Translation: CASSLGLAGVTGELFF. The genes are TRBV13 and TRBJ2-2, with 10 positions matching TRBD2. The ends lost 0 bases at V and 5 bases at J; junction bases unmatched: 3. The CDR3 loop spans 16 amino acids. CDR1 PRHDT and CDR2 FYEKMQ come from the germline V gene (reference sequence).